These 17 T cell receptor beta chains originate from one sample sequenced in a study of regulatory T cells in long-lasting Graves disease. The time point was: newly diagnosed GD, antithyroid drugs for less than 3 months. Construction of the TCR library relied on RNA isolated from PBMCs. Building of the TCR beta libraries involved iRepertoire HTBI primers and Arm-PCR of CDR3 regions. TCRdb passed the multiplex PCR reads through MiXCR, listing each CDR3 protein once. The sample includes roughly 610,000 distinct CDR3 sequences, roughly 15% of them seen just once. The data also belong to a second study, concerning T cells in Graves' hyperthyroidism and ophthalmopathy.

The material was peripheral blood mononuclear cells (PBMCs), obtained at new diagnosis, from a patient treated with antithyroid drugs. All receptors come from a woman under 40 with Graves disease.

This clonotype was detected ten times or more. The rearrangement links TRBV20-1 to TRBJ2-7; maybe TRBD1 (6 bases). The germline gives CDR1 DFQATT, CDR2 SNEGSKA (reference sequence). This CDR3 is 13 amino acids long. The V and J ends lost 3 bases and 2 bases respectively, with 11 bases between them. DNA for the CDR3: TGCAGTGCTAGGCTCGGACAGACCTACGAGCAGTACTTC. It translates to CSARLGQTYEQYF.

This clonotype was counted at least ten times. V usage is TRBV28 and J usage is TRBJ2-7; 11 bases agree with TRBD1. After removal of 6 bases from V and 5 bases from J, the junction contained 9 bases not matched to a gene. Per germline, CDR1 MDHEN and CDR2 SYDVKM. The CDR3 is 15 residues long. CDR3 DNA: TGTGCCAGCAGCGTCGGAGGACAGGGGGCAAACGAGCAGTACTTC. Residues: CASSVGGQGANEQYF.

This clonotype was seen only a few times. The chain uses TRBV5-1 and TRBJ2-7; 13 nucleotides align to TRBD2. There are 14 residues in the CDR3. Looked up from germline, CDR1 is SGHRS and CDR2 is YFSETQ. V shed 7 bases and J 4 bases; nucleotides not matched to a gene: 5. The CDR3 bases are TGCGCCAGCGGCGAGGGACTAGCGGGATACGAGCAGTACTTC. Translation: CASGEGLAGYEQYF.

This chain uses TRBV5-1 with TRBJ1-4, with 7 bases lining up with TRBD1. The ends lost 3 bases at V and 5 bases at J; junction bases unmatched: 7. The length of the CDR3 is 15 residues. Germline V gene data show CDR1 as SGHRS and CDR2 as YFSETQ. The CDR3 nucleotides are TGCGCCAGCAGCTCCTCGGGACAGAAAAATGAAAAACTGTTTTTT. Amino acid sequence: CASSSSGQKNEKLFF. Complete variable domain (other parts from reference TRBV5-1 and TRBJ1-4): KAGVTQTPRYLIKTRGQQVTLSCSPISGHRSVSWYQQTPGQGLQFLFEYFSETQRNKGNFPGRFSGRQFSNSRSEMNVSTLELGDSALYLCASSSSGQKNEKLFFGSGTQLSVL.

Only a few counts were recorded for this clonotype. The J gene is TRBJ2-1, the V gene TRBV30, with 9 bases identical to TRBD2. Germline values: CDR1 GTSNPN, CDR2 SVGIG (reference sequence). The CDR3 is 16 amino acids. The trim removed 8 bases at V and 1 base at J, leaving 12 bases unmatched. The CDR3 DNA reads as TGTGCCGGAGGGTTTAGCGGGAGTAGGTCCTACAATGAGCAGTTCTTC. It is translated as CAGGFSGSRSYNEQFF.

Concerning this clonotype itself: A much more abundant neighbour one base away suggests this may be a read error. The chain employs TRBV20-1 and TRBJ2-3, with D hard to call. With the DNA end fitting TRBJ2-1 better, the J assignment may be wrong. The germline CDR1 and CDR2 sequences are DFQATT and SNEGSKA (reference sequence). The CDR3 totals 10 residues. This CDR3 reads CGARDDEQFF. CDR3 nucleotide sequence: TGCGGTGCTAGAGACGATGAGCAGTTCTTC.

The table lists this clonotype with a few counts. V usage is TRBV20-1 and J usage is TRBJ1-2, with D possibly TRBD1 on 6 matching bases. Looked up from germline, CDR1 is DFQATT and CDR2 is SNEGSKA (reference sequence). The CDR3 covers 13 residues. Deletions cut 5 bases from V and 7 bases from J, with 17 bases between. The CDR3 loop is CSAGGRTAGGYTF. The CDR3 coding sequence is TGCAGTGCTGGGGGCAGGACGGCGGGTGGCTACACCTTC.

This clonotype was counted many times. The rearrangement uses TRBV7-2 and TRBJ2-1; 9 bases match TRBD2. The CDR3 loop spans 15 amino acids. The V and J ends lost 3 bases and 6 bases, in that order; junction bases with no gene match: 6. From germline, CDR1 is SGHTA and CDR2 FQGNSA. The CDR3 here is CASSFPGTSLNEQFF. The CDR3 DNA follows: TGTGCCAGCAGCTTCCCCGGGACTAGCCTCAATGAGCAGTTCTTC.

This clonotype was recorded many times. The CDR3 is CASRVGAEIYNEQFF. The DNA for the CDR3 is TGTGCCAGCAGAGTTGGGGCGGAGATCTACAATGAGCAGTTCTTC. The chain employs TRBV6-1 and TRBJ2-1, with D possibly TRBD1 on 5 matching bases. CDR1 and CDR2 (germline): MNHNS, SASEGT. This CDR3 has 15 amino acids. Trimming pared 6 bases from V and 3 bases from J, leaving 15 bases between.

This clonotype was seen repeatedly, ten times or more. This chain connects TRBV7-2 to TRBJ2-1; no firm D call. The CDR3 runs to 15 residues. V lost 1 base and J lost 6, with 13 bases in between. Looked up from germline, CDR1 is SGHTA and CDR2 is FQGNSA. In DNA, the CDR3 is TGTGCCAGCAGCTTAGTCGGTAGAGGCCTCAATGAGCAGTTCTTC. This gives the protein CASSLVGRGLNEQFF.

Regarding this clonotype: Sequence at one end of the junction differs from germline and may be a read error. This rearrangement joins TRBV5-1 to TRBJ2-5; a possible D gene is TRBD2 (6 bases). CDR1 and CDR2 (germline): SGHRS, YFSETQ. The CDR3 totals 14 residues. CDR3 in amino acids: CASSGRLGQETQYF. The CDR3 nucleotides are TGTGCCAGCAGCGGCAGACTAGGCCAAGAGACCCAGTACTTC.

This clonotype appeared a few times. The J gene is TRBJ1-4, the V gene TRBV14, with a possible D match to TRBD1 (5 bases). The germline V gene has CDR1 SGHDN and CDR2 FVKESK. This CDR3 comprises 13 residues. V dropped 1 base and J dropped 7 bases, with 7 bases sitting between them. In DNA, the CDR3 is TGTGCCAGCAGCCAAGGGGGGTCTGAAAAACTGTTTTTT. It encodes CASSQGGSEKLFF.

This clonotype has a handful of counts. This rearrangement joins TRBV19 to TRBJ2-7; perhaps D is TRBD1 or TRBD2 (5 bases each). The CDR3 is made up of 15 amino acids. Between the trimmed V and J ends, which lost 8 bases and 1 base, there was a span of 18 bases. Germline lookup yields CDR1 LNHDA and CDR2 SQIVND (reference sequence). The CDR3 sequence is CASSGVRGRSYEQYF. The CDR3 nucleotides are TGTGCCAGTTCTGGGGTGAGGGGCAGATCCTACGAGCAGTACTTC.

The chain carries TRBV4-1 and TRBJ2-3, with D uncertain. V was shortened by 0 bases and J by 4 bases, with 5 bases between the two germline ends. The CDR3 totals 13 residues. CDR1 MGHRA and CDR2 YSYEKL come from the germline V gene. CDR3 amino acids: CASSQDGADTQYF. In DNA, the CDR3 is TGCGCCAGCAGCCAAGATGGGGCAGATACGCAGTATTTT.

The CDR3 DNA reads as TGTGCCTGGAGTCAGGGGGCGAAACTGTTTTTT. This encodes CAWSQGAKLFF. V is TRBV30 and J is TRBJ1-4; TRBD1 aligns across 8 bases. The CDR3 runs to 11 residues. The V segment lost 2 bases and the J segment 11 bases; nucleotides outside the gene matches: 1. Germline loops: CDR1 GTSNPN, CDR2 SVGIG (reference sequence).

V gene TRBV20-1 combines with J gene TRBJ1-3; no clear D gene. V lost 5 bases, J lost 2 bases, and 10 bases lay in between. The CDR3 has 13 amino acids. Germline CDR1 DFQATT, CDR2 SNEGSKA (reference sequence). The CDR3 sequence is CSASQGPGNTIYF. In DNA form, the CDR3 reads TGCAGTGCTTCCCAAGGACCTGGAAACACCATATATTTT.

This clonotype was observed a few times. The chain uses TRBV2 and TRBJ2-2; D is unclear. The V end was cut by 8 bases, the J end by 5 bases, with 9 bases between. CDR1 is SNHLY, CDR2 FYNNEI, per germline. CDR3 size: 12 residues. Written as DNA, the CDR3 is TGTGCCAGCCGACCTTTAACCGGGGAGCTGTTTTTT. Protein: CASRPLTGELFF.